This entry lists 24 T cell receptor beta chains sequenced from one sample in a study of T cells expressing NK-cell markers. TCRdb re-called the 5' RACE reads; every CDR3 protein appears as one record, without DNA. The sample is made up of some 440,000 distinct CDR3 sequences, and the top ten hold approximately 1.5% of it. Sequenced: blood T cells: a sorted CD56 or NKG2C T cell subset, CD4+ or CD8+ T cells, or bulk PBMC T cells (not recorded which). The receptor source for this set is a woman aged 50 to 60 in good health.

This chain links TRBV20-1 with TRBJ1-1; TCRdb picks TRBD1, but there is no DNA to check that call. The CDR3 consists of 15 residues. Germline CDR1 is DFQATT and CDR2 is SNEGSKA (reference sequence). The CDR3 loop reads CSARDGQGAYTEAFF.

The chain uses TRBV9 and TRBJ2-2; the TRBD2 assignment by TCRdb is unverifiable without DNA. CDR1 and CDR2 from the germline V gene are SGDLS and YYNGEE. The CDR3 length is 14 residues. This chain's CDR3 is CASRAGGNTGELFF.

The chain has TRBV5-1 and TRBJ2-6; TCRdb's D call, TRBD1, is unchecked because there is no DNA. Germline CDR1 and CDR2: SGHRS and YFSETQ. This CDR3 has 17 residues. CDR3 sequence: CASRPDRDLPGANVLTF.

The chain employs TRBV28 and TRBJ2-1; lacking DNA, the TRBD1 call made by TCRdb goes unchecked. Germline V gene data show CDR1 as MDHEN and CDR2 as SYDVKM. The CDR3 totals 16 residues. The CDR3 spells CASSPPGTSRGGEQFF.

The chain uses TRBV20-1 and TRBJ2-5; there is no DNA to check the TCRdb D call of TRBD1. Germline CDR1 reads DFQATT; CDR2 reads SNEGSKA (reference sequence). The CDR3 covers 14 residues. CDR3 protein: CSAHPPGSGETQYF.

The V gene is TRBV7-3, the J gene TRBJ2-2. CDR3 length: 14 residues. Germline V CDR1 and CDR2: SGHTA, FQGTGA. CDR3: CASSLAAYTGELFF.

The CDR3 loop is CASSQGLLNQPQHF. The chain uses TRBV4-1 and TRBJ1-5. The CDR3 loop spans 14 amino acids. CDR1 is MGHRA, CDR2 YSYEKL, per germline.

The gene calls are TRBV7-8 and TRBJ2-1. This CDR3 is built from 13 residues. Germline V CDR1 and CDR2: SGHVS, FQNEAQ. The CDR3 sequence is CASSLGPVNEQFF. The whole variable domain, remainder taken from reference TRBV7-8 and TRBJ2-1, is GAGVSQSPRYKVAKRGQDVALRCDPISGHVSLFWYQQALGQGPEFLTYFQNEAQLDKSGLPSDRFFAERPEGSVSTLKIQRTQQEDSAVYLCASSLGPVNEQFFGPGTRLTVL.

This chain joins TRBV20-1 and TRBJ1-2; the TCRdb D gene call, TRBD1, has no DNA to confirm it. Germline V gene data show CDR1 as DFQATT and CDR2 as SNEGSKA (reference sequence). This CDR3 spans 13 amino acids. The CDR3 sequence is CSARQGPNYGYTF.

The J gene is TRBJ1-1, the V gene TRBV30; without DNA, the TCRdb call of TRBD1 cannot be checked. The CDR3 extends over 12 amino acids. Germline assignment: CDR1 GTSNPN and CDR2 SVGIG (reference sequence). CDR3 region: CACRQGDTEAFF. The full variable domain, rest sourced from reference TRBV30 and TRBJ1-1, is SQTIHQWPATLVQPVGSPLSLECTVEGTSNPNLYWYRQAAGRGLQLLFYSVGIGQISSEVPQNLSASRPQDRQFILSSKKLLLSDSGFYLCACRQGDTEAFFGQGTRLTVV.

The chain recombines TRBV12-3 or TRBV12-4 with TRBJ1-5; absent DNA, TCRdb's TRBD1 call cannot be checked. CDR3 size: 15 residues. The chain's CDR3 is CASSSTGGTYQPQHF.

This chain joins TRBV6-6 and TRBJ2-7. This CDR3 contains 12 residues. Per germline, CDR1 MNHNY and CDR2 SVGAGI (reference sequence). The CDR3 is CASTYSTGEQYF.

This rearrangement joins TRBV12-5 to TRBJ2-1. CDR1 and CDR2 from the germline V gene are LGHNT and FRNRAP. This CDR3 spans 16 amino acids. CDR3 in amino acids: CASGLRVVGIRNEQFF.

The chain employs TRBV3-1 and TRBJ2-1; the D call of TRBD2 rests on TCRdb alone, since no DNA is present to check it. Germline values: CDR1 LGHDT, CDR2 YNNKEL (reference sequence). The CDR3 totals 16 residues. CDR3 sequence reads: CASSHRLVGSYNEQFF.

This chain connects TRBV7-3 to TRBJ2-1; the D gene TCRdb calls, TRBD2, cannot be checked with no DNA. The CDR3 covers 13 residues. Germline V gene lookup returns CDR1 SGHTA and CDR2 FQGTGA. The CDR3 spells CASGKAGLNEQFF.

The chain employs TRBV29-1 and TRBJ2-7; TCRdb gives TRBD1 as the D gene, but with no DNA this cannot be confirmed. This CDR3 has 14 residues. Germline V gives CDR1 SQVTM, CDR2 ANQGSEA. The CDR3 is CSVEPGTGVYEQYF.

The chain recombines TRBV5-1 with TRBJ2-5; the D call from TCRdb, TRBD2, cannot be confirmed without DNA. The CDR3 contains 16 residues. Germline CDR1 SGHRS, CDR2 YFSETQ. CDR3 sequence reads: CASSKGLAGSKETQYF.

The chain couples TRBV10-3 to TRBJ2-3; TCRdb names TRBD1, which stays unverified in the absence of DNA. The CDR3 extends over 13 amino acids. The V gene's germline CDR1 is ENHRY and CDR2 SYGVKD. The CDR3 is CAISGAPEDTQYF.

The CDR3: CASNRGQGQPQHF. The chain carries TRBV6-2 or TRBV6-3 and TRBJ1-5; as DNA is missing, the TRBD1 call by TCRdb cannot be tested. Germline V gene sequence: CDR1 MNHEY, CDR2 SVGEGT. The CDR3 has 13 amino acids.

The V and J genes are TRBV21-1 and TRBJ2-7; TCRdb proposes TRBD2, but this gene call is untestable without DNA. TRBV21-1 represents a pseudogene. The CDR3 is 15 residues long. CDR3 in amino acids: CASSNGTSERYEQYF.

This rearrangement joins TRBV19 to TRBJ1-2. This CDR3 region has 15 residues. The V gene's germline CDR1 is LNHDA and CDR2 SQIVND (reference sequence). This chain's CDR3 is CASTKVGNINYGYTF. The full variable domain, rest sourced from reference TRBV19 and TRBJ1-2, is DGGITQSPKYLFRKEGQNVTLSCEQNLNHDAMYWYRQDPGQGLRLIYYSQIVNDFQKGDIAEGYSVSREKKESFPLTVTSAQKNPTAFYLCASTKVGNINYGYTFGSGTRLTVV.

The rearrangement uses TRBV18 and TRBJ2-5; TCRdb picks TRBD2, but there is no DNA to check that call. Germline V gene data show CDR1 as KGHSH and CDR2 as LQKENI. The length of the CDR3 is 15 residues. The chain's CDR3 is CASSPKAGGYETQYF.

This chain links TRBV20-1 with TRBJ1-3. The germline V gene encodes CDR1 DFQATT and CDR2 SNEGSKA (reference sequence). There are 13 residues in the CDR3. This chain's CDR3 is CSATGLRGNTIYF.

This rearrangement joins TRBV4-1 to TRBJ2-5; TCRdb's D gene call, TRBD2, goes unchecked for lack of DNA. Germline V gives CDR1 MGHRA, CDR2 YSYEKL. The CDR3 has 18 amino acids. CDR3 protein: CASSQVVGSGRAVETQYF.